These 3 T cell receptor beta chains were sequenced from one sample in a study of T cell responses to AZD1222 COVID-19 vaccine. The protocol was immunoSEQ multiplex PCR, while the TCRdb copy is restricted to in-frame clones and leaves out a portion. The data show 90,000 to 110,000 clones, with roughly 90% seen just once and 2.5% held by the top ten. The specimen was peripheral blood, collected on day 0 of AZD1222 vaccination. These receptors all come from an adult in good health.

J is TRBJ1-6 and V is TRBV7-2, with D unclear. The V and J ends lost 1 base and 4 bases respectively, with 11 bases between them. This CDR3 comprises 16 residues. CDR1 and CDR2 from the germline V gene are SGHTA and FQGNSA. CDR3 sequence (DNA): TGTGCCAGCAGCTTAGGGAGCTGGGAATATAATTCACCCCTCCACTTT. Protein: CASSLGSWEYNSPLHF.

The chain uses TRBV2 and TRBJ2-1; D might be TRBD1 (5 bases). Germline V gene lookup returns CDR1 SNHLY and CDR2 FYNNEI. Trimming left V 4 bases short and J 10 bases short, with 11 bases between. The CDR3 sequence is 12 residues long. This chain's CDR3 is CASSVDRGEQFF. CDR3 sequence (DNA): TGTGCCAGCAGTGTCGACAGAGGAGAGCAGTTCTTC. The variable domain in full, with the rest retrieved from reference TRBV2 and TRBJ2-1, is EPEVTQTPSHQVTQMGQEVILRCVPISNHLYFYWYRQILGQKVEFLVSFYNNEISEKSEIFDDQFSVERPDGSNFTLKIRSTKLEDSAMYFCASSVDRGEQFFGPGTRLTVL.

This chain connects TRBV7-6 to TRBJ2-2; D gene unclear. CDR1 is SGHVS and CDR2 is FNYEAQ in the germline V gene. The CDR3 covers 12 residues. The V end lost 10 bases, the J end lost 6 bases, and 12 bases lay between the germline ends. CDR3 nucleotides: TGTGCCACCAGACCCAACCCCGGGGAGCTGTTTTTT. Translation gives CATRPNPGELFF.